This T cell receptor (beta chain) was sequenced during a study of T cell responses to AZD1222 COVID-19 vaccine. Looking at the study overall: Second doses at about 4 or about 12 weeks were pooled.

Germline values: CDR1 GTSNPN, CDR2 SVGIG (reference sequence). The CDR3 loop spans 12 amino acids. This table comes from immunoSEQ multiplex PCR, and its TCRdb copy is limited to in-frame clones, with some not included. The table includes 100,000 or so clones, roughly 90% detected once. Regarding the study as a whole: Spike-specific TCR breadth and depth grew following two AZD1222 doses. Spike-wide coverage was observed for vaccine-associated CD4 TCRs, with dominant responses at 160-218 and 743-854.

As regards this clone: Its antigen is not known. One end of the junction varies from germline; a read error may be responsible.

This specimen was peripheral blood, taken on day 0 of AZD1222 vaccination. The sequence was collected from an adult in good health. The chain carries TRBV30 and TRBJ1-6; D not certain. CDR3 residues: CAWSVVTSPLYF. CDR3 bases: TGTGCCTGGAGTGTGGTTACTTCACCCCTCTACTTT.